This T cell receptor beta chain was sequenced for a study of blood T cell repertoires in COVID-19. As for the study in general: From the United States, Italy and Spain came samples of acute and convalescent COVID-19.

Method: immunoSEQ multiplex PCR; TCRdb's copy keeps in-frame clones and lacks some. This sample yields tens of thousands of clones, of which roughly 80% are seen a single time; 6% to 7.5% belongs to the top ten. V lost 0 bases, J lost 0 bases, and 17 bases lay in between. The CDR3 has 17 residues. CDR1 is SQVTM and CDR2 is ANQGSEA in the germline V gene. Material for sequencing was peripheral blood. This clonotype was sampled from a man in his 60s with active COVID-19. The genes are TRBV29-1 and TRBJ1-1; no clear D. The CDR3: CSVEDETSRVMNTEAFF. The CDR3 nucleotides are TGCAGCGTTGAAGATGAGACATCGAGGGTAATGAACACTGAAGCTTTCTTT.